This T cell receptor (beta chain) was profiled in a study of T-cell reconstitution after alpha-beta-depleted transplantation in children. With V trimmed by 2 bases and J by 2 bases, 8 bases remained unmatched. Germline assignment: CDR1 GTSNPN and CDR2 SVGIG (reference sequence). The CDR3 is 17 amino acids. The library targeted TCRbeta and was prepared with unique molecular identifiers. TCRdb redid the calling of the PCR reads with MiXCR, one entry per CDR3 protein. The data show around 530,000 distinct CDR3 sequences, approximately 32% seen once. This TCR was recovered from a human donor who donated a stem cell graft to a child with aplastic anemia. The chain has TRBV30 and TRBJ2-3; 12 positions match TRBD2. The starting material was PBMCs from the stem cell graft donor, obtained from the stem cell graft. The CDR3 DNA sequence: TGTGCCTGGAGTTTTTCCCGGACTAGCGGGATCACAGATACGCAGTATTTT. Protein: CAWSFSRTSGITDTQYF.